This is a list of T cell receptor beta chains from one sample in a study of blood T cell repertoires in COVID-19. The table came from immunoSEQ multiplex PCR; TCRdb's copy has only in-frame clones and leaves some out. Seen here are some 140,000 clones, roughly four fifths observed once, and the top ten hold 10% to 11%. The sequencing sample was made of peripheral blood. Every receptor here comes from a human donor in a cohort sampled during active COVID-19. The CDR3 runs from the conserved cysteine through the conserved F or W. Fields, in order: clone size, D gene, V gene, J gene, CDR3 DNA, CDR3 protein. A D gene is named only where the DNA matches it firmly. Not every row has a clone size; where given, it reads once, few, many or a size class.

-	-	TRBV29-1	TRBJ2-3	TGCAGCGTTGAGCGGGACAGAGAAATTCCAGATACGCAGTATTTT	CSVERDREIPDTQYF
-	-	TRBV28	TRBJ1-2	TGTGCCAGCAGCCTGACGGAAGATTGGGCGACTAACTATGGCTACACCTTC	CASSLTEDWATNYGYTF
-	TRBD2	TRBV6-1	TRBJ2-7	TGTGCCAGCAGTGAAACGGCTAGCGGGGTTTCCTACGAGCAGTACTTC	CASSETASGVSYEQYF
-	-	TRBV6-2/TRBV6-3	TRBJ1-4	TGTGCCAGCAGTCCCACCGGGTTATCAAATGAAAAACTGTTTTTT	CASSPTGLSNEKLFF
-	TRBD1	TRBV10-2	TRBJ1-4	TGCGCCAGCAGTGAGAGGGACAGGGGTGAAAAACTGTTTTTT	CASSERDRGEKLFF
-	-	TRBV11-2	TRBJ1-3	TGTGCCAGCAGCTTAGTAGGGACATGGCACACCATATATTTT	CASSLVGTWHTIYF
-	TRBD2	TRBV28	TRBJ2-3	TGTGCCACCGGACTAGCGGGGGCAGATACGCAGTATTTT	CATGLAGADTQYF
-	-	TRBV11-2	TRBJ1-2	TGTGCCAGCAGCTTAGGCAGCTATGGCTACACCTTC	CASSLGSYGYTF
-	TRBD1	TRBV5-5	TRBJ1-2	TGTGCCAGCAGCTTGGGTGACAGGGGGCAAGTCTATGGCTACACCTTC	CASSLGDRGQVYGYTF
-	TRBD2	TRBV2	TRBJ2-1	TGTGCCAGCGACCGGGACTACTCCTACAATGAGCAGTTCTTC	CASDRDYSYNEQFF
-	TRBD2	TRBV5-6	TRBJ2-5	TGTGCCAGCAGCTCGATGACTAGCGGGGGAGAGACCCAGTACTTC	CASSSMTSGGETQYF
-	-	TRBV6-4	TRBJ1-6	TGTGCCAGCAGTAGGGAGACGATTAATTCACCCCTCCACTTT	CASSRETINSPLHF
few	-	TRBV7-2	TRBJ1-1	TGTGCCAGCAGCTTTCGCTCAGTAACTGAAGCTTTCTTT	CASSFRSVTEAFF
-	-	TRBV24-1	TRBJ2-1	TGTGCCACCAGTGAATCTATCTACAATGAGCAGTTCTTC	CATSESIYNEQFF
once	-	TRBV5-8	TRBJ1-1	TGTGCCAGCAGCCCCCGGACAGCAACGAACACTGAAGCTTTCTTT	CASSPRTATNTEAFF
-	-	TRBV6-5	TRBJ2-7	TGTGCCAGCAGCCCCGGCGGGTCTGGCGAGCAGTACTTC	CASSPGGSGEQYF
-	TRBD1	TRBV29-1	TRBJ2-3	TGCAGCGTTAATCCCGGGACAGGGGTCTTTAATACGCAGTATTTT	CSVNPGTGVFNTQYF
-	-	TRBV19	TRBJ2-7	TGTGCCAGTAGTATAGGGCAGGGATTATACGAGCAGTACTTC	CASSIGQGLYEQYF
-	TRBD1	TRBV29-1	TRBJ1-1	TGCAGCGCTCGGGACAGGGCTATGAACACTGAAGCTTTCTTT	CSARDRAMNTEAFF
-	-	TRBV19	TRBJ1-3	TGTGCCAGTAGTATGGCGCGGGGCGGAAACACCATATATTTT	CASSMARGGNTIYF
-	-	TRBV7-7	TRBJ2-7	TGTGCCAGCAGCCCCGGGAGTGGGGGGGGGCCCTACGAGCAGTACTTC	CASSPGSGGGPYEQYF
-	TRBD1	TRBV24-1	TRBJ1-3	TGTGCCACCAGTGGACCCGGGACAGGGGATATAGATAACACCATATATTTT	CATSGPGTGDIDNTIYF
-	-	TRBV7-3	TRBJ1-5	TGTGCCAGCAGCAAAGAACAGGGTCAGCCCCAGCATTTT	CASSKEQGQPQHF
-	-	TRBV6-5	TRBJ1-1	TGTGCCAGCAGTTACTCGATTACAGGCATGAACACTGAAGCTTTCTTT	CASSYSITGMNTEAFF